The 7 T cell receptor beta chains in this list originate from one sample, sequenced in a study of CD8+ T cells in alopecia areata. cDNA serving as the sequencing template came from extracted, reverse transcribed RNA. Sequenced by immunoSEQ multiplex PCR; TCRdb stores in-frame clones only, minus some. The sample carries more than 110,000 clones, around three fifths recorded once. The material was CD4+ T cells sorted from blood, obtained at week 0. The receptors shown here come from a human donor with alopecia areata.

The rearrangement uses TRBV4-3 and TRBJ2-7; no definite D call. CDR3 size: 13 residues. CDR1 and CDR2 from the germline V gene are LGHNA and YSLEER. V lost 2 bases and J 0 bases, leaving 5 bases between the germline ends. The CDR3 nucleotides read TGCGCCAGCAGCCAAAGGCCCTCCTACGAGCAGTACTTC. As protein: CASSQRPSYEQYF.

This clone has just a few counts. This chain uses TRBV7-2 with TRBJ2-7; 9 positions match TRBD1. J was trimmed by 3 bases and V by 5 bases; bases with no gene match: 8. The length of the CDR3 is 15 residues. Germline CDR1 reads SGHTA; CDR2 reads FQGNSA. The DNA for the CDR3 is TGTGCCAGCAGCCCCCGAACAGGGGGCATCTACGAGCAGTACTTC. It codes for CASSPRTGGIYEQYF.

This chain uses TRBV6-1 with TRBJ1-2; D remains unclear. The CDR3 is 15 residues long. V was clipped by 7 bases and J by 7 bases, with 22 bases between them. Germline V gene sequence: CDR1 MNHNS, CDR2 SASEGT. The CDR3, as DNA: TGTGCCAGCATCACGGCCCCGACTAACGTGGGTGGCTACACCTTC. Its protein is CASITAPTNVGGYTF.

This clone was observed a handful of times. This sequence joins TRBV30 and TRBJ2-3; TRBD2 matches 10 bases. Germline assignment: CDR1 GTSNPN and CDR2 SVGIG (reference sequence). V was clipped by 1 base and J by 9 bases; unmatched bases: 7. The CDR3 spans 14 residues. CDR3: CAWSGSGGAGTQYF. In DNA, the CDR3 is TGTGCCTGGAGTGGGAGCGGGGGGGCCGGGACGCAGTATTTT.

This clone was recorded many times. V is TRBV19 and J is TRBJ1-5; 9 bases are shared with TRBD1. CDR1 and CDR2 from the germline V gene are LNHDA and SQIVND (reference sequence). The CDR3 extends over 14 amino acids. Trimming removed 6 bases from V and 2 bases from J; junction bases left unmatched: 2. In DNA, the CDR3 is TGTGCCAGTAGGCGGACAGGGGGCAATCAGCCCCAGCATTTT. Translated, it gives CASRRTGGNQPQHF. Variable domain in full (rest from reference TRBV19 and TRBJ1-5): DGGITQSPKYLFRKEGQNVTLSCEQNLNHDAMYWYRQDPGQGLRLIYYSQIVNDFQKGDIAEGYSVSREKKESFPLTVTSAQKNPTAFYLCASRRTGGNQPQHFGDGTRLSIL.

J is TRBJ1-3 and V is TRBV7-2; D unresolved. The CDR3 covers 13 residues. V was trimmed by 5 bases and J by 1 base, leaving 6 bases between them. The germline V gene encodes CDR1 SGHTA and CDR2 FQGNSA. This CDR3 reads CASSPGSGNTIYF. As DNA, the CDR3 is TGTGCCAGCAGCCCCGGTTCTGGAAACACCATATATTTT.

This clone occurred a few times. This sequence joins TRBV5-5 and TRBJ1-2, with 8 positions matching TRBD1. V was pared by 2 bases and J by 5 bases, with 5 bases of the junction left unmatched. This CDR3 comprises 14 residues. Per germline, CDR1 SGHKS and CDR2 YYEKEE (reference sequence). CDR3 sequence: CASSFSTGEYGYTF. In nucleotides, the CDR3 is TGTGCCAGCAGCTTTTCGACAGGGGAATATGGCTACACCTTC.